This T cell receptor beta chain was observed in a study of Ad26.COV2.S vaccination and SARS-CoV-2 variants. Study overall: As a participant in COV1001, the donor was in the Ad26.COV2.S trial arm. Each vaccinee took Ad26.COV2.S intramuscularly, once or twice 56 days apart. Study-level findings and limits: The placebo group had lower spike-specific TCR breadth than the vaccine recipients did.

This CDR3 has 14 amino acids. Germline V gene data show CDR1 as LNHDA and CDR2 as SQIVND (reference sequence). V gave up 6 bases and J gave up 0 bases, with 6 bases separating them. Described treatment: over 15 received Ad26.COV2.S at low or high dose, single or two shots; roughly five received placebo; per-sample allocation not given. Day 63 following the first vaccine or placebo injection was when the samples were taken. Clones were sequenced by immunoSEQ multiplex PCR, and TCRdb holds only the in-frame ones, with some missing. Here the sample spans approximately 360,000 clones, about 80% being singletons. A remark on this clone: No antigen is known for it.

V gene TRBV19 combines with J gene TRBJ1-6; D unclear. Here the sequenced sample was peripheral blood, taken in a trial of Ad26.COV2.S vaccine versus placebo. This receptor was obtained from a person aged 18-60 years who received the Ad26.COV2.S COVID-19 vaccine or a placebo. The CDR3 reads CASRPSSYNSPLHF. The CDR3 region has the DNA TGTGCCAGTAGACCGAGCTCCTATAATTCACCCCTCCACTTT.